Each of the 4 T cell receptor beta chains below was sequenced from the same sample in a study of T cell repertoires in ileal Crohn's disease. Libraries were prepared by immunoSEQ multiplex PCR; TCRdb keeps only in-frame clonotypes and omits some of them. The top ten clones hold 14% of a sample with 13,000 to 15,000 clones, roughly 80% of them seen once. This sample's time point: inflamed ileum from the surgical specimen. The sequenced material came from ileal tissue. These TCRs come from an adult with Crohn's disease.

This sequence joins TRBV10-3 and TRBJ1-1, with 8 bases matching TRBD1. V lost 10 bases and J lost 0; bases outside the gene matches: 10. The CDR3 covers 15 residues. Germline CDR1 reads ENHRY; CDR2 reads SYGVKD. In DNA, the CDR3 is TGTGCCACCAGGGGGCGAGTGGACATGAACACTGAAGCTTTCTTT. Encoded protein: CATRGRVDMNTEAFF.

The chain links TRBV2 to TRBJ1-2; D is uncertain. Germline-derived CDR1 and CDR2 are SNHLY and FYNNEI. V gave up 7 bases and J gave up 0 bases, with 9 bases separating them. This CDR3 spans 13 amino acids. The CDR3 coding sequence is TGTGCCAGCATCGGACGGACTAACTATGGCTACACCTTC. It codes for CASIGRTNYGYTF.

The chain carries TRBV19 and TRBJ1-5; 11 bases match TRBD1. The CDR3 length is 17 residues. Trimming removed 6 bases from V and 5 bases from J; junction bases left unmatched: 12. Germline assignment: CDR1 LNHDA and CDR2 SQIVND (reference sequence). CDR3 region: CASSKRTGGRYDQPQHF. In DNA form, the CDR3 reads TGTGCCAGTAGCAAACGGACAGGGGGCAGATACGATCAGCCCCAGCATTTT.

The chain has TRBV2 and TRBJ1-2, with 7 bases matching TRBD1. Germline assignment: CDR1 SNHLY and CDR2 FYNNEI. The J segment lost 3 bases and the V segment lost 6 bases, leaving 13 bases of the junction unmatched. The CDR3 is made up of 16 amino acids. The CDR3 here is CASRTMSGQKYYGYTF. CDR3 in DNA: TGTGCCAGCAGGACAATGTCGGGACAGAAATACTATGGCTACACCTTC.